Below, 4 T cell receptor beta chains from the same sample are listed, as sequenced in a study of shared clonotypes between healthy human individuals. TCRdb keeps only in-frame clones here, not all; method: immunoSEQ multiplex PCR. This sample has 2 million or so clones, with approximately 95% found just once. The sample comprised naive CD4+ T cells sorted from blood. Regarding subset: CD45RA+ positively selected. The receptors shown here come from a man aged 18 to 29 in good health.

This clone was seen a handful of times. This sample also contains other DNA sequences that code for the same CDR3. This chain links TRBV5-1 with TRBJ2-1, with 10 bases lining up with TRBD2. V shed 4 bases and J 4 bases; nucleotides not matched to a gene: 2. The CDR3 loop spans 14 amino acids. Germline loops: CDR1 SGHRS, CDR2 YFSETQ. CDR3 sequence reads: CASSPGLAYNEQFF. As DNA, the CDR3 is TGCGCCAGCAGCCCGGGACTAGCGTACAATGAGCAGTTCTTC.

The chain recombines TRBV28 with TRBJ2-7; D remains ambiguous. The V end lost 7 bases, the J end lost 4 bases, and 14 bases lay between the germline ends. The germline V gene encodes CDR1 MDHEN and CDR2 SYDVKM. The CDR3 has 13 residues. The CDR3 sequence: CASTPPGYYEQYF. DNA of the CDR3: TGTGCCAGCACCCCTCCCGGTTATTACGAGCAGTACTTC.

The V call is TRBV28, the J call TRBJ2-2; D remains ambiguous. Looked up from germline, CDR1 is MDHEN and CDR2 is SYDVKM. The CDR3 sequence is 13 residues long. V lost 5 bases and J lost 6, with 10 bases in between. The CDR3 reads CASSPRDAGELFF. CDR3 coding DNA: TGTGCCAGCAGTCCAAGGGATGCCGGGGAGCTGTTTTTT.

The chain employs TRBV9 and TRBJ2-7; D is uncertain. V was trimmed by 4 bases and J by 0 bases, leaving 5 bases between them. The CDR3 totals 12 residues. Germline V CDR1 and CDR2: SGDLS, YYNGEE. This CDR3 is CASSLNSYEQYF. CDR3 sequence (DNA): TGTGCCAGCAGCTTAAACTCCTACGAGCAGTACTTC.